This passage covers 13 T cell receptor beta chains from one sample sequenced in a study of cytomegalovirus exposure and HLA in healthy donors. The PCR had 60 Vbeta and 13 Jbeta primers. Sequencing used immunoSEQ multiplex PCR; TCRdb keeps in-frame clones, though not all of them. The data hold some 150,000 clones, with approximately 79% observed a single time. The sample comprised PBMCs. These receptors all come from a woman in her thirties or forties in good health and CMV-seropositive.

This clone was seen only once. The DNA for the CDR3 is TGTGCCAGCAGCTTGGGACAGAAAGCTTTCTTT. It codes for CASSLGQKAFF. V and J are TRBV7-9 and TRBJ1-1; 7 bases map to TRBD1. This CDR3 has 11 amino acids. Germline V lookup: CDR1 SEHNR, CDR2 FQNEAQ (reference sequence). V was pared by 3 bases and J by 9 bases, with 1 base of the junction left unmatched.

The chain employs TRBV18 and TRBJ1-4; 7 bases align to TRBD1. Germline-derived CDR1 and CDR2 are KGHSH and LQKENI. The CDR3 loop spans 13 amino acids. V dropped 6 bases and J dropped 8; count of bases not matched to a gene: 6. CDR3 sequence reads: CASSRGRGEKLFF. CDR3 DNA: TGTGCCAGCTCGAGGGGGCGCGGGGAAAAACTGTTTTTT.

The rearrangement links TRBV10-3 to TRBJ1-2; tentatively, D is TRBD1 (5 bases). The length of the CDR3 is 13 residues. V was pared by 1 base and J by 3 bases, with 6 bases between. Germline lookup yields CDR1 ENHRY and CDR2 SYGVKD. The CDR3 sequence: CAISEWGDYGYTF. In nucleotides, the CDR3 is TGTGCCATCAGTGAGTGGGGGGACTATGGCTACACCTTC.

The V gene is TRBV25-1, the J gene TRBJ1-1; D unresolved. Germline CDR1 MGHDK, CDR2 SYGVNS. The CDR3 sequence is 15 residues long. V was trimmed by 1 base and J by 0 bases, leaving 9 bases between them. CDR3 DNA: TGTGCCAGCAGTGAATTTGACACCCTGAACACTGAAGCTTTCTTT. It yields the protein CASSEFDTLNTEAFF.

The chain carries TRBV4-1 and TRBJ2-6; 11 bases are shared with TRBD1. J was trimmed by 1 base and V by 6 bases; bases with no gene match: 11. Germline CDR1 and CDR2: MGHRA and YSYEKL. The CDR3 sequence is 19 residues long. CDR3 in DNA: TGCGCCAGCAGTTCAAGGGCTGGACAGGGGGCATCTGGGGCCAACGTCCTGACTTTC. Amino acids: CASSSRAGQGASGANVLTF.

This clone is a singleton in its sample. The CDR3 sequence: CASSFRGNNEKLFF. The CDR3 region has the DNA TGTGCCAGCAGTTTCCGGGGGAATAATGAAAAACTGTTTTTT. The V and J genes are TRBV27 and TRBJ1-4, with a possible D match to TRBD1 (5 bases). V shed 3 bases and J shed 4 bases, with 9 bases lying between them. This CDR3 region has 14 residues. Germline V gene sequence: CDR1 MNHEY, CDR2 SMNVEV (reference sequence).

The CDR3, as DNA: TGTGCCAGCAGCTTGGACCTGACAGGGACGGGCTACACCTTC. It translates to CASSLDLTGTGYTF. V is TRBV5-4 and J is TRBJ1-2; 7 bases map to TRBD1. The V gene end was trimmed by 0 bases and the J gene end by 8 bases; junction bases not matched to a gene: 7. CDR1 and CDR2 (germline): SGHNT, YYREEE (reference sequence). CDR3 length: 14 residues.

V gene TRBV5-7 combines with J gene TRBJ1-5, with 9 bases fitting TRBD1. TRBV5-7 is designated an ORF whose function remains uncertain. The CDR3 sequence is 19 residues long. Trimming cost V 0 bases and J 7 bases; bases outside gene matches: 17. As DNA, the CDR3 is TGTGCCAGCAGCTTGGGAGGGACAGGGACTCCATGTAGGCGACAGCCCCAGCATTTT. It translates to CASSLGGTGTPCRRQPQHF.

This rearrangement joins TRBV15 to TRBJ2-5, with a tentative D call TRBD1 (5 bases). Trimming removed 0 bases at V and 5 bases at J, with 13 bases between. This CDR3 is built from 15 residues. Germline CDR1 is LNHNV and CDR2 is YYDKDF (reference sequence). For the CDR3, the DNA is TGTGCCACCAGCAGAGATTATCAGGGTACGGAGACCCAGTACTTC. Its translation: CATSRDYQGTETQYF.

The V gene is TRBV6-5, the J gene TRBJ2-2; tentatively, D is TRBD2 (6 bases). The CDR3 runs to 16 residues. Trimming pared 4 bases from V and 5 bases from J, leaving 17 bases between. CDR1 is MNHEY, CDR2 SVGAGI, per germline. CDR3: CASSSFSGLGTGELFF. In nucleotides, the CDR3 is TGTGCCAGCAGTTCCTTCAGCGGGCTTGGGACCGGGGAGCTGTTTTTT.

The chain combines TRBV5-1 with TRBJ2-2; TRBD2 matches 9 bases. The length of the CDR3 is 19 residues. Trimming at V came to 0 bases and at J to 3 bases, leaving 12 bases not matched to a gene. In germline, CDR1 is SGHRS, CDR2 YFSETQ. This chain's CDR3 is CASSLDPPSSGGYTGELFF. DNA of the CDR3: TGCGCCAGCAGCTTGGACCCTCCGAGTAGCGGGGGCTACACCGGGGAGCTGTTTTTT.

The rearrangement joins TRBV5-4 to TRBJ2-7; 7 positions match TRBD1. V was clipped by 3 bases and J by 7 bases; unmatched bases: 10. The CDR3 contains 14 residues. Germline V gives CDR1 SGHNT, CDR2 YYREEE (reference sequence). CDR3 region: CASSWGDRVGEQYF. The CDR3 nucleotides are TGTGCCAGCAGCTGGGGCGACAGGGTAGGGGAGCAGTACTTC.

This clone appeared a few times. The V and J genes are TRBV9 and TRBJ2-1; TRBD2 matches 7 bases. The CDR3 loop spans 16 amino acids. V lost 0 bases and J lost 0; bases outside the gene matches: 3. Germline lookup yields CDR1 SGDLS and CDR2 YYNGEE. The CDR3 sequence is CASSVVPGGSYNEQFF. The DNA of the CDR3 is TGTGCCAGCAGCGTAGTTCCGGGGGGCTCCTACAATGAGCAGTTCTTC.